This T cell receptor beta chain was documented in a study of preoperative IRX-2 immunotherapy in early breast cancer. Only one count was recorded for this clone. Specified treatment: preoperative locoregional IRX-2 cytokine immunotherapy. Between the trimmed V and J ends, which lost 8 bases and 2 bases, there was a span of 7 bases. The germline V gene has CDR1 SNHLY and CDR2 FYNNEI. The CDR3 consists of 12 residues. Clones were sequenced by immunoSEQ multiplex PCR, and TCRdb holds only the in-frame ones, with some missing. The repertoire holds roughly 25,000 clones, approximately 95% seen once, with 15% to 20% in the top ten.

The clonotype comes from a human donor with breast cancer. Sequencing was performed on tumor tissue, taken after IRX-2 immunotherapy. J is TRBJ1-3 and V is TRBV2; D is undetermined. CDR3 sequence: CASRPPGNTIYF. The CDR3 DNA is TGTGCCAGCCGGCCCCCTGGAAACACCATATATTTT. The variable domain in full, with the rest retrieved from reference TRBV2 and TRBJ1-3, is EPEVTQTPSHQVTQMGQEVILRCVPISNHLYFYWYRQILGQKVEFLVSFYNNEISEKSEIFDDQFSVERPDGSNFTLKIRSTKLEDSAMYFCASRPPGNTIYFGEGSWLTVV.